This T cell receptor beta chain came from a study of blood T cell repertoires in COVID-19. On this clone: Other DNA sequences within the sample encode an identical CDR3.

Clones were read by immunoSEQ multiplex PCR, and TCRdb kept only the in-frame ones, dropping some. The sample yields about 210,000 clones, 75% to 85% seen once. CDR3 length: 15 amino acids. After removal of 1 base from V and 2 bases from J, the junction contained 4 bases not matched to a gene. CDR1 SGHNT and CDR2 YYREEE come from the germline V gene (reference sequence). The rearrangement uses TRBV5-4 and TRBJ2-5, with 8 bases matching TRBD2. Sequencing used peripheral blood. The sequence was collected from a man aged 60 to 75 with acute or convalescent COVID-19. The CDR3 reads CASSLTSGVQETQYF. The CDR3 DNA sequence: TGTGCCAGCAGCTTGACTAGCGGAGTTCAAGAGACCCAGTACTTC.